This TCR beta chain was captured by sequencing in a study of blood T cell repertoires in COVID-19. Overall study context: There were acute and convalescent COVID-19 samples, and they came from the United States, Italy and Spain. T cells, B-cell-depleted T cells, or PBMCs provided the cDNA or gDNA that served as material.

In the study's own analysis: From reference gene primer amplification, estimates of nucleated cell counts were derived. Assay: immunoSEQ multiplex PCR; the TCRdb copy retains only in-frame clones and omits some. That table is the source of V, J and clone size, and D and trimming were worked out from the DNA. The repertoire holds a few hundred thousand clones, 85% to 90% seen once, with roughly 4.8% in the top ten. The CDR3 runs 14 residues. The V and J ends lost 5 bases and 0 bases respectively, with 8 bases between them. CDR1 and CDR2 (germline): KGHDR, SFDVKD. V and J are TRBV24-1 and TRBJ2-3, with a weak D call TRBD2 (5 bases). The specimen was peripheral blood. The TCR comes from a woman aged 40 to 49 who had recovered from COVID-19. The CDR3 spells CATSVGGSTDTQYF. The CDR3 coding sequence is TGTGCCACCAGTGTTGGAGGTAGCACAGATACGCAGTATTTT.